The sequence of this TCR beta chain was determined in a study of CD8+CD57+ T cells in acquired aplastic anemia. Study in general: When averaged, DNA from sorted CD4+ and CD8+ cells came to around 3.1 ug.

Trimming left V 3 bases short and J 2 bases short, with 11 bases between. Germline lookup yields CDR1 SGHVT and CDR2 SQSDAQ. The CDR3 is 15 amino acids. Patients who underwent sequencing had shown CD8+CD57+ cell expansion by flow cytometry. Each patient had severe acquired aplastic anemia. No therapy was given to patients before blood sampling. It was genomic DNA that served as the template for profiling TCR beta VDJ and CDR3. TCRdb independently ran MiXCR on the reads; one entry per CDR3 protein. The sample lists roughly 200,000 distinct CDR3 sequences; over 55% were seen once. Points on this clonotype: Its antigen is not known.

Overall study findings and caveats: Patients had twenty-nine CD8+ CDR3 sequences in common with controls (the shared set).

Sequences were obtained from sorted CD4+, CD8+, or CD8+CD57+ T cells (not recorded which) from PBMCs. The V call is TRBV7-4, the J call TRBJ2-1; D is uncertain. This sequence was found in a human donor with aplastic anemia. CDR3 sequence reads: CASSLGSPTYNEQFF. The CDR3 DNA follows: TGTGCCAGCAGCTTGGGCAGCCCGACCTACAATGAGCAGTTCTTC.